This T cell receptor beta chain emerged from a study of patients and donors after allogeneic stem cell transplantation. This clonotype was counted at least ten times. Each CDR3 protein gets one entry after TCRdb re-called the RT-PCR reads with MiXCR. Counted here are around 240,000 distinct CDR3 sequences, around 14% occurring once; the ten biggest clones make up around 10%. This CDR3 is 14 amino acids long. From germline, CDR1 is SEHNR and CDR2 FQNEAQ (reference sequence). V was clipped by 3 bases and J by 4 bases; unmatched bases: 3. The chain recombines TRBV7-9 with TRBJ2-5; TRBD1 matches at 9 bases. Material: blood, either unsorted or a sorted T cell fraction (not recorded which). This clonotype was sampled from a human donor who was either an allogeneic HSCT recipient or a stem cell or donor lymphocyte infusion donor (not recorded which). It is not recorded whose cells these are; they may come from a transplant donor. CDR3 coding DNA: TGTGCCAGCAGCTTCGGACAGGGGCTAGAGACCCAGTACTTC. It encodes CASSFGQGLETQYF.